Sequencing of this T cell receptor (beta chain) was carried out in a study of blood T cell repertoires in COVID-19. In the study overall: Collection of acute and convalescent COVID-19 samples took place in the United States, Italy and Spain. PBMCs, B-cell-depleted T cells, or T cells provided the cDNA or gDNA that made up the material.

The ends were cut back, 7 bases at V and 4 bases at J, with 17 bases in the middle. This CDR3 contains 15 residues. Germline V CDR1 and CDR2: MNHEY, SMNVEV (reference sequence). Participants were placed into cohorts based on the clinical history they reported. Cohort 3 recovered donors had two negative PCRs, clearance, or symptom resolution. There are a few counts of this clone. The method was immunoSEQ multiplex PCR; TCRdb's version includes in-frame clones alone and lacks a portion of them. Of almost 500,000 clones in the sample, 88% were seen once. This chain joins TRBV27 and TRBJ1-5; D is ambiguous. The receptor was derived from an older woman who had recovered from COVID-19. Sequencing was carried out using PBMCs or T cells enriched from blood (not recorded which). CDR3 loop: CASMVRDSGNQPQHF. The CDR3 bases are TGTGCCAGCATGGTCCGGGATTCGGGTAATCAGCCCCAGCATTTT.